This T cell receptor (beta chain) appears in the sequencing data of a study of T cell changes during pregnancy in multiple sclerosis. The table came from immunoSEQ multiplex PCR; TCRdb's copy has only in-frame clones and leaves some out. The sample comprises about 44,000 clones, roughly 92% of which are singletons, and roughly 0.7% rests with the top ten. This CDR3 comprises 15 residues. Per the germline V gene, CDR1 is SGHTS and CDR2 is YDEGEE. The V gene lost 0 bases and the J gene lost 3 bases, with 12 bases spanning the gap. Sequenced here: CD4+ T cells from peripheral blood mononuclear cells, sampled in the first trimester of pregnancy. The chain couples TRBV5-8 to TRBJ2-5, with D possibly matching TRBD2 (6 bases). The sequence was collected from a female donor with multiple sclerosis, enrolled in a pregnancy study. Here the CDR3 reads CASSLGAGTEETQYF. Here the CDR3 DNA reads TGTGCCAGCAGCTTGGGGGCGGGGACTGAAGAGACCCAGTACTTC.